This section outlines one TCR beta chain sequence together with its context. The antigen it recognizes is unknown. Base quality data are lacking; no much larger clone is found one base away. V trim: 6 bases; J trim: 5 bases; unmatched bases: 13. Counted from cysteine to phenylalanine, this CDR3 has 15 amino acids. Only the CDR3 region is kept as DNA, spanning 45 bases read in frame from base 1. Based on the germline V gene (reference sequence), the CDR1 and CDR2 sequences are DFQATT and SNEGSKA. Libraries were built with 5' RACE. These reads were obtained on an Illumina HiSeq 2500. A second about 7 to 11 cycle PCR used a sample-barcoded 5' primer and a J-beta primer mix. Each TCR beta cDNA molecule received a unique molecular identifier from a template-switch 5' adaptor carrying 12 random nucleotides. At least 2.5 million CDR3-containing paired-end reads were obtained from each sample. First-strand cDNA synthesis was performed from all RNA using the Mint cDNA synthesis kit, with priming by a TRBC-specific oligonucleotide. Following uracil-DNA glycosylase treatment, a first 18-cycle PCR with universal primers M1SS and BC2_uni_R was performed on all cDNA. The published analysis was carried out like this. For normalization, 1 million high-quality reads, each with a distinct molecular identifier, were randomly selected from each sample. Instead of being binned into consensus sequences, reads that shared molecular identifiers were thrown out. MiTCR, set to a Q25 quality threshold and the strictest error-elimination algorithm, was used for CDR3 identification, clonotype clustering and error correction. A nonparametric unseen species model with Euler transformation was used to estimate a lower bound on total TCR beta diversity. TCRdb cleaned the public reads at Q25 with fastp, built clones with MiXCR and kept in-frame beta chains. Duplicate CDR3 protein sequences are folded into a single record with the most common DNA and genes. TCRdb's processing, not the authors', yielded these V and J calls. The sample table shows around 280,000 distinct CDR3 sequences, and roughly a quarter are seen once. The top ten clonotypes cover roughly 30% of the sample.

This entry comes from a study of blood T cells in healthy people across ages (dated by TCRdb to about 2015). Notes on the research overall: Template switching captured roughly one uniquely barcoded TCR beta cDNA molecule per two T cells in model experiments. The study measured age-related changes in TCR beta repertoire diversity using deep sequencing normalized with unique cDNA molecular identifiers. Four age groups were formed from the donors: young (average 16 years), middle-aged (approximately 42), aged (62) and long-lived (roughly 81). To avoid experimental bias, donors of different ages were randomly spread across the sequencing lanes. Two additional independent replicas of 1 million unique cDNA reads from the same blood draw were analyzed for two donors (one aged 18 to 29 and one aged 80 or older). The paper as a whole reports these results and caveats: Observed TCR beta diversity per million T cells fell roughly linearly with age, and a significant reduction was already apparent by age about 43. Bulk unsorted PBMC profiling prevented conclusive comparison of naive and antigen-experienced compartments. Compared with the aged group, the long-lived group had more naive CD4+ T cells, fewer expanded clones and increased TCR diversity, suggesting age selection. A strong correlation was found between observed TCR beta diversity and the percentage of naive T cells measured by flow cytometry. Estimates of total diversity based on one million sequenced T cells were regarded as lower bounds and as underestimates. Donor CMV infection status was unknown, potentially confounding age-related changes in expanded clonotypes.

The 35 to 40 donors, aged about 6 to 95 years, were systemically healthy Caucasian individuals from Russia. Each donor gave around 9.5 milliliters of peripheral blood, collected into EDTA-treated Vacutainer tubes. Ficoll-Paque density-gradient centrifugation was used to isolate PBMCs, with at least 6.5 million per sample. Total RNA, at least 6 micrograms per sample, was extracted from PBMCs with Trizol reagent. For every donor, flow cytometry on a PBMC aliquot measured the percentage of naive CD45RAhigh/CD27high T cells. The source is a woman in her 70s in good health. The rearrangement combines TRBV20-1 with TRBJ2-3, and TRBD2 matches 8 of the central bases. Sequenced sample: blood. The DNA sequence reads TGCAGTGCCGAACAGATGGCGGGAGGTGGAGATACGCAGTATTTT. This translates into CSAEQMAGGGDTQYF.